This passage covers 13 T cell receptor beta chains from one sample sequenced in a study of T cells in Graves' hyperthyroidism and ophthalmopathy. TCR beta CDR3 region amplification was performed from RNA transcripts. In the first-round RT-PCR of the TCR CDR3, the HTBI primer set was used. TCRdb fed the multiplex PCR reads into MiXCR, producing one record per CDR3 protein. The sample lists 200,000 or so distinct CDR3 sequences, about 15% occurring once. Input material: blood. The receptor set was obtained from a woman aged 45-59 years with Graves' hyperthyroidism.

Concerning this clonotype itself: A clone one base away is much larger, so this may be a read error. The rearrangement links TRBV15 to TRBJ2-3; 7 bases line up with TRBD1. The germline V gene has CDR1 LNHNV and CDR2 YYDKDF (reference sequence). The CDR3 is 15 residues long. Here the CDR3 DNA reads TGTGCCGCCAGCAGAGCAGGGACAGCAACAGATACGCAGTATTTT. This translates into CAASRAGTATDTQYF.

This clonotype was observed a handful of times. The rearrangement joins TRBV27 to TRBJ1-6, with D possibly matching TRBD1 (5 bases). This CDR3 is 14 amino acids long. CDR1 and CDR2 from the germline V gene are MNHEY and SMNVEV (reference sequence). V dropped 5 bases and J dropped 5 bases, with 10 bases sitting between them. The CDR3: CASSDDRNNSPLHF. As DNA, the CDR3 is TGTGCCAGCAGTGACGACAGAAATAATTCACCCCTCCACTTT.

This clonotype was observed at least ten times. V usage is TRBV24-1 and J usage is TRBJ2-7; 7 nucleotides agree with TRBD1. The V segment lost 3 bases and the J segment 0 bases; nucleotides outside the gene matches: 4. The CDR3 spans 15 residues. Germline CDR1 and CDR2: KGHDR and SFDVKD. This chain's CDR3 is CATSDPGTDSYEQYF. The CDR3 DNA reads as TGTGCCACCAGTGATCCCGGGACAGACTCCTACGAGCAGTACTTC.

Many counts were recorded for this clonotype. The CDR3 spells CASRGQGASNYGYTF. The DNA for the CDR3 is TGTGCCAGCAGGGGACAGGGGGCATCTAACTATGGCTACACCTTC. The rearrangement uses TRBV6-1 and TRBJ1-2, with 12 bases fitting TRBD1. The germline V gene has CDR1 MNHNS and CDR2 SASEGT. The CDR3 covers 15 residues. J lost 0 bases, V lost 6 bases, and 2 bases had no gene match.

This chain connects TRBV18 to TRBJ1-1; no definite D call. V was trimmed by 3 bases and J by 1 base, leaving 12 bases between them. CDR1 KGHSH and CDR2 LQKENI come from the germline V gene. CDR3 length: 15 amino acids. CDR3 amino acids: CASSPDKVANTEAFF. Here the CDR3 DNA reads TGTGCCAGCTCACCTGACAAAGTCGCGAACACTGAAGCTTTCTTT.

At least ten counts were recorded for this clonotype. The chain joins TRBV20-1 to TRBJ2-1; 14 bases are a match to TRBD2. The germline V gene has CDR1 DFQATT and CDR2 SNEGSKA (reference sequence). The CDR3 has 15 residues. V shed 4 bases and J 3 bases; nucleotides not matched to a gene: 2. DNA for the CDR3: TGCAGTGCTACGGGACTAGCGGGGGTCTACAATGAGCAGTTCTTC. Its protein product is CSATGLAGVYNEQFF.

Only one count was recorded for this clonotype. This clone may be a read error of a much larger clone one base away. The CDR3 ends on some other residue instead of the conserved phenylalanine or tryptophan, so this is likely a read error. CDR3: CSVGHRGWTDTQYS. In nucleotides, the CDR3 is TGCAGCGTTGGCCACAGGGGTTGGACAGATACGCAGTATTCT. The rearrangement links TRBV29-1 to TRBJ2-3; 7 nucleotides match TRBD1. Germline V gene sequence: CDR1 SQVTM, CDR2 ANQGSEA. The trim removed 4 bases at V and 3 bases at J, leaving 7 bases unmatched. CDR3 length equals 14 residues.

The genes are TRBV14 and TRBJ2-1; D is uncertain. The CDR3 runs to 15 residues. Trimming pared 1 base from V and 10 bases from J, leaving 17 bases between. Per the germline V gene, CDR1 is SGHDN and CDR2 is FVKESK. The CDR3 loop is CASSQVGLAAYEQFF. The DNA of the CDR3 is TGTGCCAGCAGCCAAGTTGGGTTAGCAGCATACGAGCAGTTCTTC.

This clonotype was counted many times. The V and J genes are TRBV29-1 and TRBJ1-2; a possible D gene is TRBD1 (5 bases). There are 13 residues in the CDR3. Germline-derived CDR1 and CDR2 are SQVTM and ANQGSEA. The ends were cut back, 0 bases at V and 5 bases at J, with 10 bases in the middle. The chain's CDR3 is CSVEEQVWYGYTF. CDR3 DNA sequence: TGCAGCGTTGAAGAACAGGTTTGGTATGGCTACACCTTC.

This clonotype was seen at least ten times. The V and J genes are TRBV3-1 and TRBJ2-5; the match to TRBD1 covers 11 bases. The CDR3 is made up of 14 amino acids. V lost 6 bases and J lost 5; bases outside the gene matches: 5. Germline V CDR1 and CDR2: LGHDT, YNNKEL (reference sequence). CDR3 sequence: CASRRTGGVETQYF. The CDR3 DNA reads TGTGCCAGCAGGCGGACAGGGGGCGTCGAGACCCAGTACTTC.

This sequence joins TRBV19 and TRBJ1-5; weak D call: TRBD1 (5 bases). This CDR3 is built from 15 residues. Germline CDR1 reads LNHDA; CDR2 reads SQIVND (reference sequence). V lost 6 bases and J lost 0, with 12 bases in between. CDR3: CASSQGRGSNQPQHF. Here the CDR3 DNA reads TGTGCCAGTAGCCAGGGAAGGGGTAGCAATCAGCCCCAGCATTTT. The full variable domain, with the rest looked up from reference TRBV19 and TRBJ1-5, is DGGITQSPKYLFRKEGQNVTLSCEQNLNHDAMYWYRQDPGQGLRLIYYSQIVNDFQKGDIAEGYSVSREKKESFPLTVTSAQKNPTAFYLCASSQGRGSNQPQHFGDGTRLSIL.

This chain uses TRBV10-3 with TRBJ1-1; D is perhaps TRBD1 (5 bases). This CDR3 region has 14 residues. V shed 2 bases and J shed 3 bases, with 10 bases lying between them. Germline CDR1 and CDR2: ENHRY and SYGVKD. The CDR3 nucleotides read TGTGCCATCAGTGAGGGGGGGGACTACACTGAAGCTTTCTTT. It yields the protein CAISEGGDYTEAFF.

This clonotype has at least ten counts. The V and J genes are TRBV13 and TRBJ2-7; D not resolved. Between the trimmed V and J ends, which lost 5 bases and 3 bases, there was a span of 17 bases. The CDR3 is 15 amino acids. The germline gives CDR1 PRHDT, CDR2 FYEKMQ (reference sequence). CDR3: CASSAPGVISYEQYF. CDR3 in DNA: TGTGCCAGCAGCGCCCCTGGGGTCATTAGCTACGAGCAGTACTTC.